The rows below give T cell receptor beta chains drawn from one sample of a study of preoperative IRX-2 immunotherapy in early breast cancer. Data came from immunoSEQ multiplex PCR; TCRdb stores just in-frame clones and leaves some out. The repertoire includes around 88,000 clones, roughly 85% of them detected once, and around 2.1% sits in the top ten. Sequenced material: tumor tissue, taken after IRX-2 immunotherapy. Receptor source: a human donor with breast cancer. CDR3s include the opening cysteine and the closing phenylalanine or tryptophan. Each record gives: J gene, V gene, D gene, clone size, CDR3 protein. The D gene is left open where the match is weak. Only part of the rows carry a size: once, few, many, or a class if the clone is expanded.

TRBJ1-2	TRBV19	NA	once	CASTPGEGRYYGYTF
TRBJ1-2	TRBV7-1	NA	once	CASSLSGYYGYTF
TRBJ1-4	TRBV5-1	NA	once	CASSSQKGDEKLFF
TRBJ2-1	TRBV19	TRBD2	NA	CASTKSGRAYNEQFF
TRBJ1-6	TRBV28	NA	NA	CASLGQSNSPLHF
TRBJ2-5	TRBV6-8	TRBD2	NA	CASTSGGRGETQYF
TRBJ1-5	TRBV6-8	TRBD1	NA	CASSRGQGDQPQHF
TRBJ1-1	TRBV28	NA	NA	CASSSPGGVPEAFF
TRBJ2-6	TRBV30	NA	few	CAWSGRGGAGANVLTF
TRBJ1-5	TRBV1	NA	once	CASSQETGGHQPQHF